This T cell receptor beta chain was documented in a study of cytomegalovirus exposure and HLA in healthy donors. Study results and limitations: Trimming of TCR beta V- and J-genes showed a link, identified in a later analysis, to a missense DCLRE1C variant. Compared with the roughly 700-donor mean, an Asian-associated ancestry cluster reportedly had fewer N-insertions, according to a later analysis. Immune exposure data for these donors was limited to CMV serostatus. Reportedly, TCR beta sequences accurately predicted HLA-A and HLA-B alleles in most subjects.

In the PCR, 60 Vbeta and 13 Jbeta primers were used. Repertoires were generated with immunoSEQ multiplex PCR, while TCRdb's copy carries only in-frame clones and drops some. Among about 130,000 clones listed, roughly 77% were seen once. Germline V lookup: CDR1 SGDLS, CDR2 YYNGEE. The CDR3 runs 15 residues. The V and J ends lost 4 bases and 1 base, in that order; junction bases with no gene match: 7. To note about this clone: What it binds is not known.

Material for sequencing was PBMCs. The chain combines TRBV9 with TRBJ1-2; 7 bases agree with TRBD1. The clonotype was recovered from a woman in her twenties or thirties in good health and CMV-seronegative. CDR3 DNA sequence: TGTGCCAGCAGCTTATCTAGACAGGGTAACTATGGCTACACCTTC. Translation gives CASSLSRQGNYGYTF.